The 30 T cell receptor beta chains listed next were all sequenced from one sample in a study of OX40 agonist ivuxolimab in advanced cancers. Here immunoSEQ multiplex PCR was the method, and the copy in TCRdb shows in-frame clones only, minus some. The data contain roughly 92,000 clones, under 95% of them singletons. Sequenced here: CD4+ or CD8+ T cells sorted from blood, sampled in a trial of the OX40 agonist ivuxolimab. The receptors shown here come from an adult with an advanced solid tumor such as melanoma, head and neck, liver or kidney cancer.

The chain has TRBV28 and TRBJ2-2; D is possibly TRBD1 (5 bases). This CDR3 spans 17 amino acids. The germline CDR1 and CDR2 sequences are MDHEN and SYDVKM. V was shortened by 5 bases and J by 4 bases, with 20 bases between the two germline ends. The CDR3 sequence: CASSASGYSVGTGELFF. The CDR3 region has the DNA TGTGCCAGCAGTGCTTCAGGGTACTCGGTGGGCACCGGGGAGCTGTTTTTT.

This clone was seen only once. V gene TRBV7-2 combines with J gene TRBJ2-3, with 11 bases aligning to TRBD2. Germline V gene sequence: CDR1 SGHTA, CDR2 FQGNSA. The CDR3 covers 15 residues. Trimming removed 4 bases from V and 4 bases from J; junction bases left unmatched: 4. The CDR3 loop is CASSSLAGGPDTQYF. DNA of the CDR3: TGTGCCAGCAGCTCCCTAGCGGGAGGCCCAGATACGCAGTATTTT.

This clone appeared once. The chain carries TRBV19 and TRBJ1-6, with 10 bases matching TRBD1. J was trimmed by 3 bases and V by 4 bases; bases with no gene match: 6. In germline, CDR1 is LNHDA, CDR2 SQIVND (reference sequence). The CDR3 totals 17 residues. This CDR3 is CASSNPDRGDYNSPLHF. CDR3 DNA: TGTGCCAGTAGTAACCCGGACAGGGGGGACTATAATTCACCCCTCCACTTT.

The CDR3 spells CASLSDRGQETQYF. In nucleotides, the CDR3 is TGTGCCAGTCTATCGGACAGGGGTCAAGAGACCCAGTACTTC. The V and J genes are TRBV2 and TRBJ2-5; 9 positions agree with TRBD1. This CDR3 has 14 residues. Germline-derived CDR1 and CDR2 are SNHLY and FYNNEI. With 9 bases clipped from V and 2 bases from J, the junction kept 7 bases outside the gene matches.

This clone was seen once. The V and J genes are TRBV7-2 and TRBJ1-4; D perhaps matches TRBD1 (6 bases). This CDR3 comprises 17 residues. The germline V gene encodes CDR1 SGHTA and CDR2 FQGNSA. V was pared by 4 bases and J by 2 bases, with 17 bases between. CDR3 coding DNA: TGTGCCAGCAGCTCTCGCTGGGGGGCGGGGACTAATGAAAAACTGTTTTTT. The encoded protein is CASSSRWGAGTNEKLFF.

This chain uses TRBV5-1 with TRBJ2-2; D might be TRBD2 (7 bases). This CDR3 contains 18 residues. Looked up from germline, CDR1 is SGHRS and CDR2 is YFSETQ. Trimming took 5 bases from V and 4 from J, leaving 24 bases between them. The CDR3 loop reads CASRSLPGGGGFTGELFF. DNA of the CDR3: TGCGCCAGCAGAAGCCTCCCGGGGGGCGGGGGATTCACCGGGGAGCTGTTTTTT.

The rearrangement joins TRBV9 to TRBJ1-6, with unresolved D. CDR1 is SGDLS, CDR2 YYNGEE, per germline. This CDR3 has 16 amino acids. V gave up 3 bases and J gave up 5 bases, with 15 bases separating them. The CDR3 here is CASSESFLGDNSPLHF. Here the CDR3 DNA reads TGTGCCAGCAGCGAATCCTTTTTAGGCGATAATTCACCCCTCCACTTT.

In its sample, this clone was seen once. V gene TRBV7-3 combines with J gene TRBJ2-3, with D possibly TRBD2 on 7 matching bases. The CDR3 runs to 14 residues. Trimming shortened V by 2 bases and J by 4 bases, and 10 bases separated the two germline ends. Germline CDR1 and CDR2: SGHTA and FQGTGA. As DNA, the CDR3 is TGTGCCAGCAGCTTAGGGGGGGCGTCAGATACGCAGTATTTT. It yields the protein CASSLGGASDTQYF.

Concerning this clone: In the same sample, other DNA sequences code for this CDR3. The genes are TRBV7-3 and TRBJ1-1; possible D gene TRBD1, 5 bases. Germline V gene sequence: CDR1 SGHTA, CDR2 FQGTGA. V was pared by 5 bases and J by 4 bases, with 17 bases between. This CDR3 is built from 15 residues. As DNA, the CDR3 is TGTGCCAGCAGCCTACGGGGGGGAAGCGGCACTGAAGCTTTCTTT. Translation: CASSLRGGSGTEAFF.

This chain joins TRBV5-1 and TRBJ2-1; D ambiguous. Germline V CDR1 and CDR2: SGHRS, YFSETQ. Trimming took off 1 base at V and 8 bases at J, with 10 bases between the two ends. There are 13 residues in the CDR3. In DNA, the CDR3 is TGCGCCAGCAGCTTGCCCAGCAAAGATGAGCAGTTCTTC. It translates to CASSLPSKDEQFF. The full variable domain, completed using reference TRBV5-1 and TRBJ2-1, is KAGVTQTPRYLIKTRGQQVTLSCSPISGHRSVSWYQQTPGQGLQFLFEYFSETQRNKGNFPGRFSGRQFSNSRSEMNVSTLELGDSALYLCASSLPSKDEQFFGPGTRLTVL.

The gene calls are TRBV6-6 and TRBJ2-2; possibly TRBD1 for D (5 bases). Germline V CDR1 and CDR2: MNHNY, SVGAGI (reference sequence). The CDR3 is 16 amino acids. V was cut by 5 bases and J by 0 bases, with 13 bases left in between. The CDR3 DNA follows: TGTGCCAGCAGTATTACAGGACATGCGAACACCGGGGAGCTGTTTTTT. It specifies CASSITGHANTGELFF.

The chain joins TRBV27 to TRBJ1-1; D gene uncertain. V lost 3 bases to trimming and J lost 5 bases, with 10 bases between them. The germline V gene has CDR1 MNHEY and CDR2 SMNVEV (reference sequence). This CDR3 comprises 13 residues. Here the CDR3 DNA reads TGTGCCAGCAGTTTTACGCTGGGGACTGAAGCTTTCTTT. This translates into CASSFTLGTEAFF.

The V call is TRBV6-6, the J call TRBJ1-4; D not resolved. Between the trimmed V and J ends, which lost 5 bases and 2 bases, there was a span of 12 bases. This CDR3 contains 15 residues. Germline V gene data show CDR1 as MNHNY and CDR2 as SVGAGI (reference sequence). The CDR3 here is CASSPSALTNEKLFF. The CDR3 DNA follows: TGTGCCAGCAGTCCTTCAGCCCTTACTAATGAAAAACTGTTTTTT.

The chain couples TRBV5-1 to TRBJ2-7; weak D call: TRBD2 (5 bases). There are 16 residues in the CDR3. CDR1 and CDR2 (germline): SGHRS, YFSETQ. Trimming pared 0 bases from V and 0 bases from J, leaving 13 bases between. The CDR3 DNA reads TGCGCCAGCAGCTTGGACCCGGGGTCCCCCTCCTACGAGCAGTACTTC. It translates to CASSLDPGSPSYEQYF.

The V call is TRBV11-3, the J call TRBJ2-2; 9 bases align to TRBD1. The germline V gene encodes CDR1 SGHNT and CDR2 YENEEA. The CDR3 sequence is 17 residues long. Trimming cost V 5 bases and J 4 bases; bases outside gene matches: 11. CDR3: CASSLSLGQGSTGELFF. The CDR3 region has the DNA TGTGCCAGCAGCCTCTCCTTAGGACAGGGGAGCACCGGGGAGCTGTTTTTT.

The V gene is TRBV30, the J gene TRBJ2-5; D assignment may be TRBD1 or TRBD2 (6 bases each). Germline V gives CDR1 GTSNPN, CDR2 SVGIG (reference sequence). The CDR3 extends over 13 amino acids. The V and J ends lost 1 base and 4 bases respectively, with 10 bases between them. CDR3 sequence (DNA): TGTGCCTGGAGTGGACGGGGGCCAGAGACCCAGTACTTC. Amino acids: CAWSGRGPETQYF.

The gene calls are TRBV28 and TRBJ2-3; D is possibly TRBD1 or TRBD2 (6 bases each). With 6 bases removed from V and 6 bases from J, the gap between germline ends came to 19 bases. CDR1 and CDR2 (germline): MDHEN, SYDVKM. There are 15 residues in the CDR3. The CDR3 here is CASRVPRGVSDTQYF. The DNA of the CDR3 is TGTGCCAGCAGGGTCCCAAGGGGGGTTAGTGATACGCAGTATTTT.

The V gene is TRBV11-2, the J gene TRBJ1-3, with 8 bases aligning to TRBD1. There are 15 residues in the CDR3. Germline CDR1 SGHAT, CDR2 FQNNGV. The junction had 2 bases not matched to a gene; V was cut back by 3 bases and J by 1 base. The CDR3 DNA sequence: TGTGCCAGCAGCTTCACAGGGGGTTCTGGAAACACCATATATTTT. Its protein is CASSFTGGSGNTIYF.

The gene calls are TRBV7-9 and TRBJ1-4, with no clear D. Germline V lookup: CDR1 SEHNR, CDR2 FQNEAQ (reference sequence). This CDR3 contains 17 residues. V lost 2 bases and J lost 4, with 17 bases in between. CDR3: CASSLLSSGRGNEKLFF. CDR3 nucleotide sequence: TGTGCCAGCAGCTTACTCTCTTCAGGTCGGGGTAATGAAAAACTGTTTTTT.

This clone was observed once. The DNA for the CDR3 is TGTGCCAGCAGCCAAGATCAGGGCCGGAAACTGTTTTTT. Its translation: CASSQDQGRKLFF. The chain joins TRBV4-2 to TRBJ1-4; D possibly corresponds to TRBD1 (5 bases). This CDR3 is built from 13 residues. Germline CDR1 and CDR2: LGHNA and YNFKEQ. V lost 0 bases and J 11 bases, leaving 10 bases between the germline ends.

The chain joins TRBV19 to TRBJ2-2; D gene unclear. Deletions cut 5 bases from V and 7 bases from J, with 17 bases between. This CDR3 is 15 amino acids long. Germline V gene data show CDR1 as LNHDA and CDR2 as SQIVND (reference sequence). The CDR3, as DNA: TGTGCCAGTAGTTGGGGAACGATGGATATCGGGGAGCTGTTTTTT. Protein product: CASSWGTMDIGELFF.

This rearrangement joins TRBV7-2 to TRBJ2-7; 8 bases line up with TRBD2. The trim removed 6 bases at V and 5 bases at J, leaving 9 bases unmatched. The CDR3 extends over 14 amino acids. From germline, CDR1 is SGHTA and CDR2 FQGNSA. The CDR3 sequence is CASSHPSGLDEQYF. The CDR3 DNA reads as TGTGCCAGCAGTCACCCTAGCGGGCTTGACGAGCAGTACTTC.

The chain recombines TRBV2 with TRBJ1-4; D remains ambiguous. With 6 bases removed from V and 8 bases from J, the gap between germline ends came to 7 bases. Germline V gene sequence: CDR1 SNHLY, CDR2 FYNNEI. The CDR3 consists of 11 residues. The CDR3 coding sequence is TGTGCCAGCAGCTTCGTCGAAAAACTGTTTTTT. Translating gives CASSFVEKLFF.

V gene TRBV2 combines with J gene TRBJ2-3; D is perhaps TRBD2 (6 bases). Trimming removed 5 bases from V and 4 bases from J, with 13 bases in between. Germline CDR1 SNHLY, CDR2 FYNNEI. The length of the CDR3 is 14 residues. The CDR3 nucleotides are TGTGCCAGCAGTTCTCTGACTAGTTCAGATACGCAGTATTTT. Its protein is CASSSLTSSDTQYF.

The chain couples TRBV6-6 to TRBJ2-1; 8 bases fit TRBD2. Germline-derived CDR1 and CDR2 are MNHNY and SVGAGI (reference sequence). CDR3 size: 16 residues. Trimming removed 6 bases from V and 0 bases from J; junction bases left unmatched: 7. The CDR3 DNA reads TGTGCCAGCAGAAAGGGACTAGTTCTCTCCTACAATGAGCAGTTCTTC. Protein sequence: CASRKGLVLSYNEQFF.

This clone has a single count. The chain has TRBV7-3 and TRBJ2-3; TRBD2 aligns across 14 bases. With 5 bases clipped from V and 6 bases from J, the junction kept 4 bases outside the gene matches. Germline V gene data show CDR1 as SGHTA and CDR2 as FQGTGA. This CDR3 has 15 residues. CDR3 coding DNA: TGTGCCAGCAGCACGGGACTAGCGGGAGCCGATACGCAGTATTTT. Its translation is CASSTGLAGADTQYF.

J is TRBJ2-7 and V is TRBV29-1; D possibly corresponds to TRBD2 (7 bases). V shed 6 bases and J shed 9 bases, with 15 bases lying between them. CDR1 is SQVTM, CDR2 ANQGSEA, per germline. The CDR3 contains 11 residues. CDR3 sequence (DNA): TGCAGCGTGAGGGGGGGGGAGGGGCAGTACTTC. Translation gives CSVRGGEGQYF.

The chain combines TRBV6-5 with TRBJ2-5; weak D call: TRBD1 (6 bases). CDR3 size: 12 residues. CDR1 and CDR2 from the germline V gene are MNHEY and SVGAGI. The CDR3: CEGHPYQETQYF. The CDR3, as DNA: TGTGAGGGACACCCGTACCAAGAGACCCAGTACTTC.

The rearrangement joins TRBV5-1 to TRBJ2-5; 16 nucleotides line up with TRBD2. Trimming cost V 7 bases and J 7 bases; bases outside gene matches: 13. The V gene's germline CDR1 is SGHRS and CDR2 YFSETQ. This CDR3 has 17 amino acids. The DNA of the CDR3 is TGCGCCAGCGGGATCAAAGGGACTAGCGGGAGGGCGGGGACCCAGTACTTC. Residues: CASGIKGTSGRAGTQYF. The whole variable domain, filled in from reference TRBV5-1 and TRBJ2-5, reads KAGVTQTPRYLIKTRGQQVTLSCSPISGHRSVSWYQQTPGQGLQFLFEYFSETQRNKGNFPGRFSGRQFSNSRSEMNVSTLELGDSALYLCASGIKGTSGRAGTQYFGPGTRLLVL.

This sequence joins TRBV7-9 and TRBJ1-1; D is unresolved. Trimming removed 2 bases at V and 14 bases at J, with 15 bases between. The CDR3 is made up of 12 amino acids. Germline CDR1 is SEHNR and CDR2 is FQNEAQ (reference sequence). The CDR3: CASSLMRLRLFF. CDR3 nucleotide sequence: TGTGCCAGCAGCTTAATGAGGCTCCGCCTGTTCTTT.